These 24 T cell receptor beta chains were sequenced from one sample in a study of T cells in Graves' hyperthyroidism and ophthalmopathy. TCR beta CDR3 regions were amplified from RNA. With the HTBI primer set, the TCR CDR3 went through a first round of RT-PCR. TCRdb itself ran the multiplex PCR reads through MiXCR, one entry per CDR3 protein. This table holds 350,000 to 400,000 distinct CDR3 sequences, around 14% found once. Sequencing input: blood. The receptor set was obtained from a woman aged 60-75 years with Graves' hyperthyroidism.

On this clonotype itself: The junction departs from the called germline gene at one end, perhaps through a read error. The chain combines TRBV20-1 with TRBJ1-1, with D unresolved. The CDR3 loop spans 11 amino acids. CDR1 DFQATT and CDR2 SNEGSKA come from the germline V gene (reference sequence). This chain's CDR3 is CRVDGNAEAFF. The CDR3 DNA sequence: TGCAGGGTGGACGGGAACGCTGAAGCTTTCTTT.

This clonotype was observed at least ten times. V and J are TRBV7-6 and TRBJ2-3, with 7 bases aligning to TRBD2. Germline CDR1 reads SGHVS; CDR2 reads FNYEAQ. This CDR3 has 16 amino acids. Trimming took 1 base from V and 4 from J; bases not matched to a gene: 8. In nucleotides, the CDR3 is TGTGCCAGCAGCTTAGGATGGTCACTAGCGTCAGATACGCAGTATTTT. It is translated as CASSLGWSLASDTQYF.

The chain has TRBV6-1 and TRBJ2-1, with TRBD2 matching 12 bases. This CDR3 has 16 residues. V lost 1 base to trimming and J lost 8 bases; unmatched junction nucleotides: 6. Germline values: CDR1 MNHNS, CDR2 SASEGT. This CDR3 reads CASSEGASGRGYEQFF. CDR3 coding DNA: TGTGCCAGCAGTGAAGGGGCTAGCGGGAGGGGCTATGAGCAGTTCTTC.

There are a few counts of this clonotype. A much larger clone lies a single base off, so this may be a read error. The chain recombines TRBV20-1 with TRBJ1-1; a possible D gene is TRBD1 (6 bases). The CDR3 runs 13 residues. Germline assignment: CDR1 DFQATT and CDR2 SNEGSKA (reference sequence). For the CDR3, the DNA is TGCAGTGCCCCTCCGAGGGGGAACACTGAAGCTTCCTTT. Its protein product is CSAPPRGNTEASF.

This clonotype was counted at least ten times. The genes are TRBV30 and TRBJ2-3; TRBD1 or TRBD2 may be the D gene (6 bases each). The V gene lost 5 bases and the J gene lost 1 base, with 10 bases spanning the gap. Germline loops: CDR1 GTSNPN, CDR2 SVGIG (reference sequence). The CDR3 length is 13 residues. The CDR3 nucleotides read TGTGCCTGGTACAGGGAGGGCACAGATACGCAGTATTTT. Its translation: CAWYREGTDTQYF.

CDR3 in amino acids: CSVRGGERYEQYF. CDR3 bases: TGCAGCGTTCGGGGGGGGGAGAGGTACGAGCAGTACTTC. This chain joins TRBV29-1 and TRBJ2-7; TRBD2 aligns across 8 bases. CDR1 is SQVTM, CDR2 ANQGSEA, per germline. J lost 4 bases, V lost 5 bases, and 7 bases had no gene match. CDR3 length: 13 amino acids.

This clonotype turned up a few times. J is TRBJ2-3 and V is TRBV12-3 or TRBV12-4; 10 nucleotides agree with TRBD1. CDR3 length equals 16 residues. The V gene end was trimmed by 6 bases and the J gene end by 2 bases; junction bases not matched to a gene: 8. The CDR3 nucleotides are TGTGCCAGCAGACCATGGGGACAGGGGACCACAGATACGCAGTATTTT. Protein sequence: CASRPWGQGTTDTQYF.

This clonotype turned up a few times. The chain joins TRBV20-1 to TRBJ2-6, with 8 positions matching TRBD2. V lost 1 base, J lost 2 bases, and 7 bases stayed unmatched. The CDR3 loop spans 17 amino acids. CDR1 is DFQATT, CDR2 SNEGSKA, per germline (reference sequence). CDR3 residues: CSARGLGGGTGANVLTF. The CDR3 coding sequence is TGCAGTGCTAGAGGTCTCGGGGGGGGGACTGGGGCCAACGTCCTGACTTTC.

This clonotype has at least ten counts. The V gene is TRBV6-5, the J gene TRBJ2-3; 9 nucleotides match TRBD2. This CDR3 has 19 residues. The V gene end was trimmed by 2 bases and the J gene end by 0 bases; junction bases not matched to a gene: 12. Germline V gene lookup returns CDR1 MNHEY and CDR2 SVGAGI. The CDR3 here is CASSYISILAGISTDTQYF. The CDR3 DNA reads TGTGCCAGCAGTTACATCAGTATCCTAGCGGGGATTAGCACAGATACGCAGTATTTT.

The genes are TRBV25-1 and TRBJ2-3; D ambiguous. Trimming removed 4 bases from V and 2 bases from J, with 19 bases in between. The CDR3 has 17 amino acids. Germline CDR1 MGHDK, CDR2 SYGVNS. The CDR3 DNA sequence: TGTGCCAGCAGTGGCAGCCTTGGTGACCGATACACAGATACGCAGTATTTT. This gives the protein CASSGSLGDRYTDTQYF.

V and J are TRBV6-1 and TRBJ1-5; 9 bases are a match to TRBD1. V lost 7 bases and J lost 4; bases outside the gene matches: 2. The CDR3 covers 13 residues. Germline assignment: CDR1 MNHNS and CDR2 SASEGT. The CDR3 loop is CASTGQGNQPQHF. For the CDR3, the DNA is TGTGCCAGCACAGGACAGGGGAATCAGCCCCAGCATTTT.

This chain connects TRBV12-5 to TRBJ1-5; 7 nucleotides agree with TRBD1. Germline loops: CDR1 LGHNT, CDR2 FRNRAP. Unmatched junction bases numbered 12, after V lost 6 bases and J lost 4 bases. This CDR3 spans 16 amino acids. The CDR3: CASGSVTGTDNQPQHF. In DNA, the CDR3 is TGTGCTAGTGGCTCTGTGACCGGGACAGATAATCAGCCCCAGCATTTT.

Many counts were recorded for this clonotype. The chain is built from TRBV12-3 or TRBV12-4 and TRBJ2-1, with 10 bases matching TRBD2. There are 15 residues in the CDR3. V was clipped by 6 bases and J by 8 bases; unmatched bases: 10. This chain's CDR3 is CASRVASGRAHEQFF. The CDR3 nucleotides are TGTGCCAGCAGGGTTGCGAGCGGGAGGGCCCATGAGCAGTTCTTC.

In this sample, this clonotype turned up many times. The chain has TRBV2 and TRBJ2-1; possibly TRBD2 for D (5 bases). Trimming left V 2 bases short and J 7 bases short, with 9 bases between. Germline CDR1 reads SNHLY; CDR2 reads FYNNEI. The CDR3 length is 13 residues. The CDR3 spells CASSEFRENEQFF. Written as DNA, the CDR3 is TGTGCCAGCAGTGAATTTCGGGAAAATGAGCAGTTCTTC.

J is TRBJ1-2 and V is TRBV30; 10 bases map to TRBD1. The CDR3 spans 15 residues. V lost 8 bases to trimming and J lost 7 bases; unmatched junction nucleotides: 16. Germline V gene lookup returns CDR1 GTSNPN and CDR2 SVGIG (reference sequence). The CDR3 spells CASSIPRDRGLGYTF. As DNA, the CDR3 is TGTGCCAGTAGTATACCCCGCGACAGGGGGCTTGGCTACACCTTC.

This clonotype has only a few counts. The J gene is TRBJ2-2, the V gene TRBV6-1; D ambiguous. There are 13 residues in the CDR3. Trimming removed 6 bases from V and 3 bases from J, with 8 bases in between. Germline V gene data show CDR1 as MNHNS and CDR2 as SASEGT. The DNA for the CDR3 is TGTGCCAGCAGCACAGCGTACACCGGGGAGCTGTTTTTT. The encoded protein is CASSTAYTGELFF.

This clonotype has a count of ten or more. The chain carries TRBV11-2 and TRBJ2-7; TRBD1 is a possible D gene (6 bases). Germline V lookup: CDR1 SGHAT, CDR2 FQNNGV. The CDR3 sequence is 16 residues long. Trimming took 1 base from V and 3 from J, leaving 16 bases between them. The CDR3 DNA reads as TGTGCCAGCAGCTTAGGCAAGCAGGGGTTGATCTACGAGCAGTACTTC. Protein: CASSLGKQGLIYEQYF. Full variable domain (missing parts from reference TRBV11-2 and TRBJ2-7): EAGVAQSPRYKIIEKRQSVAFWCNPISGHATLYWYQQILGQGPKLLIQFQNNGVVDDSQLPKDRFSAERLKGVDSTLKIQPAKLEDSAVYLCASSLGKQGLIYEQYFGPGTRLTVT.

This clonotype was counted at least ten times. The chain employs TRBV10-3 and TRBJ2-3; no clear D. Trimming stripped 3 bases from V and 4 bases from J, with 11 bases between. CDR3 length: 14 amino acids. Germline V gene sequence: CDR1 ENHRY, CDR2 SYGVKD. The CDR3 here is CAISDSQLADTQYF. The CDR3 DNA is TGTGCCATCAGTGATTCCCAGCTTGCAGATACGCAGTATTTT.

In its sample, this clonotype was seen many times. The gene calls are TRBV6-1 and TRBJ2-5, with unresolved D. V gave up 2 bases and J gave up 0 bases, with 7 bases separating them. The CDR3 spans 14 residues. The germline gives CDR1 MNHNS, CDR2 SASEGT. In DNA form, the CDR3 reads TGTGCCAGCAGTGAATGGCGGAACCAAGAGACCCAGTACTTC. Amino acid sequence: CASSEWRNQETQYF.

This clonotype has ten or more counts. The V gene is TRBV7-9, the J gene TRBJ1-2, with a weak D call TRBD1 (5 bases). Trimming removed 0 bases from V and 2 bases from J, with 7 bases in between. The CDR3 length is 14 residues. Per germline, CDR1 SEHNR and CDR2 FQNEAQ (reference sequence). For the CDR3, the DNA is TGTGCCAGCAGCTTAGCGCGGGGGAACTATGGCTACACCTTC. This sequence encodes CASSLARGNYGYTF.

This clonotype was seen a few times. V gene TRBV7-8 combines with J gene TRBJ2-7, with TRBD2 identical over 9 bases. Looked up from germline, CDR1 is SGHVS and CDR2 is FQNEAQ. The trim removed 4 bases at V and 4 bases at J, leaving 11 bases unmatched. The CDR3 sequence is 16 residues long. The CDR3, as DNA: TGTGCCAGCAGCTCATATTCCGGGACTAGCAGTTACGAGCAGTACTTC. Its translation: CASSSYSGTSSYEQYF.

This clonotype appeared a few times. The chain uses TRBV6-1 and TRBJ1-3; D is undetermined. Germline loops: CDR1 MNHNS, CDR2 SASEGT. Trimming stripped 8 bases from V and 2 bases from J, with 10 bases between. CDR3 length equals 13 residues. The CDR3 nucleotides are TGTGCCAGCTCATCGGACGCTGGAAACACCATATATTTT. The encoded protein is CASSSDAGNTIYF.

This clonotype was found many times. The chain joins TRBV27 to TRBJ2-5; no firm D call. This CDR3 contains 12 residues. The V and J ends lost 7 bases and 5 bases respectively, with 11 bases between them. Germline V lookup: CDR1 MNHEY, CDR2 SMNVEV (reference sequence). CDR3 protein: CASTRTPETQYF. The CDR3 DNA is TGTGCCAGCACTCGTACCCCGGAGACCCAGTACTTC.

This clonotype was recorded many times. CDR3 sequence: CSARDPAGRDSYEQYF. CDR3 DNA sequence: TGCAGTGCTAGAGACCCAGCGGGAAGGGACTCCTACGAGCAGTACTTC. The chain links TRBV20-1 to TRBJ2-7; 7 bases map to TRBD2. CDR3 size: 16 residues. Trimming removed 0 bases from V and 0 bases from J; junction bases left unmatched: 8. Germline V gene lookup returns CDR1 DFQATT and CDR2 SNEGSKA (reference sequence).